The 21 T cell receptor beta chains in this list originate from one sample, sequenced in a study of post-analysis software for immune sequencing data. Study results and caveats: Roughly 5 TRBV segments (TRBV5-6, TRBV5-1 and TRBV20-1 among them) occurred more frequently in patients than in controls.

Researchers reported that TCR beta cDNA libraries carried unique molecular identifiers. One entry per CDR3 protein results from TCRdb running MiXCR on the PCR reads. The sample has approximately 440,000 distinct CDR3 sequences, around 40% seen once. Their cognate antigens are unknown. Sequencing was carried out using blood. The source of these receptors is a girl aged 10 to 17 with multiple sclerosis.

This clonotype was observed a few times. The J gene is TRBJ2-3, the V gene TRBV4-1; 9 bases align to TRBD2. The CDR3 runs to 17 residues. CDR1 is MGHRA and CDR2 is YSYEKL in the germline V gene. The J segment lost 4 bases and the V segment lost 1 base, leaving 9 bases of the junction unmatched. CDR3 region: CASSQVMASGNPDTQYF. CDR3 DNA: TGCGCCAGCAGCCAAGTAATGGCTAGCGGGAACCCAGATACGCAGTATTTT.

V usage is TRBV29-1 and J usage is TRBJ1-2, with no clear D. Germline CDR1 reads SQVTM; CDR2 reads ANQGSEA. Between the trimmed V and J ends, which lost 4 bases and 3 bases, there was a span of 6 bases. The CDR3 spans 11 residues. CDR3 in DNA: TGCAGCGTTGTAAGGGACTATGGCTACACCTTC. As protein: CSVVRDYGYTF.

This clonotype was seen more than once but under ten times. The chain combines TRBV18 with TRBJ2-1; TRBD2 matches 12 bases. The CDR3 has 14 residues. V dropped 7 bases and J dropped 7; count of bases not matched to a gene: 5. Germline CDR1 is KGHSH and CDR2 is LQKENI. In DNA form, the CDR3 reads TGTGCCAGCTTCCCGACTAGCGGGAGTAATGAGCAGTTCTTC. Its translation is CASFPTSGSNEQFF.

The rearrangement uses TRBV7-2 and TRBJ2-6; D may be TRBD1 (6 bases). This CDR3 contains 15 residues. V was shortened by 7 bases and J by 0 bases, with 10 bases between the two germline ends. Looked up from germline, CDR1 is SGHTA and CDR2 is FQGNSA. As DNA, the CDR3 is TGTGCCAGCACCAAGACAGGCTCTGGGGCCAACGTCCTGACTTTC. It encodes CASTKTGSGANVLTF.

This clonotype was counted between two and nine times. The chain uses TRBV10-3 and TRBJ2-7, with 7 nucleotides matching TRBD1. The V gene end was trimmed by 5 bases and the J gene end by 3 bases; junction bases not matched to a gene: 10. The CDR3 sequence is 15 residues long. In germline, CDR1 is ENHRY, CDR2 SYGVKD. The CDR3 sequence is CAISSRQGDYYEQYF. DNA of the CDR3: TGTGCCATCAGTTCCCGACAGGGAGACTACTACGAGCAGTACTTC.

The chain is built from TRBV5-1 and TRBJ2-3; D is perhaps TRBD1 or TRBD2 (5 bases each). V was shortened by 3 bases and J by 0 bases, with 17 bases between the two germline ends. This CDR3 comprises 17 residues. CDR1 is SGHRS and CDR2 is YFSETQ in the germline V gene. The CDR3 region has the DNA TGCGCCAGCAGCTGGCCCGGGGACGGTTCTAGCACAGATACGCAGTATTTT. Encoded protein: CASSWPGDGSSTDTQYF.

This clonotype was detected a few times. This chain joins TRBV7-8 and TRBJ1-2, with D perhaps TRBD1 (5 bases). The CDR3 is made up of 15 amino acids. The germline V gene has CDR1 SGHVS and CDR2 FQNEAQ. Trimming took off 0 bases at V and 3 bases at J, with 11 bases between the two ends. The CDR3 loop is CASSLAYRLHYGYTF. The CDR3 DNA is TGTGCCAGCAGCTTAGCCTACAGGTTACACTATGGCTACACCTTC.

The chain joins TRBV5-1 to TRBJ2-7, with D tentatively TRBD2 (5 bases). Between the trimmed V and J ends, which lost 4 bases and 7 bases, there was a span of 12 bases. The CDR3 has 12 residues. Per germline, CDR1 SGHRS and CDR2 YFSETQ. In DNA form, the CDR3 reads TGCGCCAGCAGCAACCCTCCGGGGGAGCAGTACTTC. Its protein is CASSNPPGEQYF.

This clonotype has ten or more counts. The J gene is TRBJ2-7, the V gene TRBV9; 9 bases are a match to TRBD1. Germline lookup yields CDR1 SGDLS and CDR2 YYNGEE. J gave up 3 bases and V 4 bases, and 8 bases lay outside the gene matches. This CDR3 comprises 15 residues. Written as DNA, the CDR3 is TGTGCCAGCAGCCCGACCGGGACAGGGCTCTACGAGCAGTACTTC. Translating gives CASSPTGTGLYEQYF.

This rearrangement joins TRBV5-1 to TRBJ1-2; 8 nucleotides agree with TRBD1. Per germline, CDR1 SGHRS and CDR2 YFSETQ. CDR3 length: 13 residues. With V trimmed by 7 bases and J by 7 bases, 9 bases remained unmatched. The CDR3 is CASGGQGALGYTF. The CDR3 DNA reads TGCGCCAGCGGGGGCCAGGGGGCACTTGGCTACACCTTC.

The table lists this clonotype with many counts. The chain combines TRBV27 with TRBJ2-7; 10 bases line up with TRBD2. Per germline, CDR1 MNHEY and CDR2 SMNVEV (reference sequence). V gave up 4 bases and J gave up 0 bases; unmatched junction bases: 3. The CDR3 is made up of 15 amino acids. Written as DNA, the CDR3 is TGTGCCAGCAGTTCCCCTAGCGGGAGCTCCTACGAGCAGTACTTC. This gives the protein CASSSPSGSSYEQYF.

V is TRBV27 and J is TRBJ1-2, with 7 bases matching TRBD1. The junction had 10 bases not matched to a gene; V was cut back by 5 bases and J by 7 bases. CDR1 and CDR2 (germline): MNHEY, SMNVEV (reference sequence). The CDR3 is 14 amino acids. CDR3: CASSPGQLLGGYTF. DNA for the CDR3: TGTGCCAGCAGTCCGGGACAGCTTTTGGGTGGCTACACCTTC.

This chain joins TRBV28 and TRBJ2-3; D unclear. CDR1 and CDR2 from the germline V gene are MDHEN and SYDVKM. Between the trimmed V and J ends, which lost 7 bases and 4 bases, there was a span of 9 bases. The CDR3 is 12 amino acids. The CDR3 DNA is TGTGCCAGCAATTACGCGGCAGATACGCAGTATTTT. Protein sequence: CASNYAADTQYF.

This chain connects TRBV4-1 to TRBJ1-6, with D unresolved. The CDR3 covers 12 residues. From germline, CDR1 is MGHRA and CDR2 YSYEKL. V lost 2 bases, J lost 7 bases, and 3 bases lay in between. In DNA form, the CDR3 reads TGCGCCAGCAGCCAAAGGAATTCACCCCTCCACTTT. The encoded protein is CASSQRNSPLHF.

V gene TRBV2 combines with J gene TRBJ2-1; D may be TRBD2 (5 bases). V was cut by 3 bases and J by 5 bases, with 14 bases left in between. This CDR3 comprises 15 residues. CDR1 and CDR2 from the germline V gene are SNHLY and FYNNEI. The CDR3 loop is CASSDSSGIHNEQFF. In DNA, the CDR3 is TGTGCCAGCAGTGACAGCTCCGGGATACACAATGAGCAGTTCTTC.

The chain is built from TRBV6-5 and TRBJ2-4; either TRBD1 or TRBD2 may fit D (5 bases each). Germline V CDR1 and CDR2: MNHEY, SVGAGI. Trimming took 2 bases from V and 3 from J, leaving 14 bases between them. The CDR3 totals 16 residues. This CDR3 is CASSYGAEGGKNIQYF. In DNA, the CDR3 is TGTGCCAGCAGTTACGGGGCAGAGGGTGGCAAAAACATTCAGTACTTC.

The table lists this clonotype with a count of one. V gene TRBV12-3 or TRBV12-4 combines with J gene TRBJ2-5; tentatively, D is TRBD1 (5 bases). The end of the DNA aligns better with TRBJ2-7, so the J call may be wrong. The CDR3 has 13 residues. The chain's CDR3 is CASSLTDHCEQYF. CDR3 DNA: TGTGCCAGCAGTTTGACAGACCACTGCGAGCAGTACTTC.

This sequence joins TRBV4-1 and TRBJ1-4, with TRBD1 as a possible D gene (6 bases). The CDR3 spans 17 residues. The germline V gene encodes CDR1 MGHRA and CDR2 YSYEKL. Trimming cost V 5 bases and J 3 bases, with 19 bases left between them. The CDR3 region is CASSYPGGSDANEKLFF. The CDR3 nucleotides are TGCGCCAGCAGCTACCCCGGGGGCAGCGATGCTAATGAAAAACTGTTTTTT.

This clonotype was picked up a small number of times. The CDR3 sequence: CSARVASGINSYEQYF. CDR3 nucleotides: TGCAGTGCTAGAGTGGCTAGCGGGATTAACTCCTACGAGCAGTACTTC. This chain joins TRBV20-1 and TRBJ2-7, with 9 bases lining up with TRBD2. The length of the CDR3 is 16 residues. Germline-derived CDR1 and CDR2 are DFQATT and SNEGSKA (reference sequence). After removal of 1 base from V and 0 bases from J, the junction contained 7 bases not matched to a gene.

Concerning this clonotype: Mismatch with germline at one junction end may stem from a read error. The chain recombines TRBV3-1 with TRBJ2-3; 8 bases match TRBD2. Germline lookup yields CDR1 LGHDT and CDR2 YNNKEL (reference sequence). The CDR3 covers 17 residues. The chain's CDR3 is CASSQRLARTSTATQYF. The CDR3, as DNA: TGTGCCAGCAGCCAACGACTAGCGAGGACTAGCACAGCTACGCAGTATTTT.

This rearrangement joins TRBV28 to TRBJ1-1; D might be TRBD1 (6 bases). This CDR3 is 18 amino acids long. Germline lookup yields CDR1 MDHEN and CDR2 SYDVKM. V was clipped by 6 bases and J by 0 bases, with 23 bases between them. The CDR3 reads CASSLQYRDTAMNTEAFF. CDR3 nucleotides: TGTGCCAGCAGCCTTCAATACCGGGACACCGCCATGAACACTGAAGCTTTCTTT.